These 18 T cell receptor beta chains were sequenced from one sample in a study of T-cell reconstitution after alpha-beta-depleted transplantation in children. Unique molecular identifiers were used to barcode this TCRbeta library. MiXCR was run by TCRdb on the PCR reads, yielding one entry per CDR3 protein. Here the sample spans roughly 590,000 distinct CDR3 sequences, 16% being singletons. The starting material was PBMCs from the stem cell graft donor, obtained from the stem cell graft. Every receptor here comes from a human donor who donated a stem cell graft to a child with acute myeloid leukemia.

As for this clonotype: This may come from a read error, since a much larger clone is one base off. The chain has TRBV5-1 and TRBJ1-5; D remains unclear. V lost 0 bases and J lost 3, with 10 bases in between. This CDR3 has 15 residues. Germline CDR1 SGHRS, CDR2 YFSETQ. The CDR3 coding sequence is TGCGCCAGCAGCTTGGGTCCGTGGTTCAATCAGCCCCAGCATTTT. This codes for CASSLGPWFNQPQHF.

This clonotype was recorded many times. The V gene is TRBV20-1, the J gene TRBJ2-1; tentatively, D is TRBD2 (5 bases). V lost 0 bases to trimming and J lost 7 bases, with 19 bases between them. The germline V gene has CDR1 DFQATT and CDR2 SNEGSKA (reference sequence). This CDR3 region has 16 residues. The CDR3 is CSARDDASPPRNEQFF. The CDR3 DNA reads TGCAGTGCTAGAGATGATGCTAGCCCTCCCAGGAATGAGCAGTTCTTC.

Turning to this clonotype: Its ends do not fully match the called genes, so a read error is possible. The chain is built from TRBV6-5 and TRBJ1-5, with D maybe TRBD1 (6 bases). CDR3 length equals 14 residues. CDR1 and CDR2 (germline): MNHEY, SVGAGI. Here the CDR3 reads CASSYSQGNEPQHF. The CDR3 nucleotides read TGTGCCAGCAGTTACTCACAGGGCAATGAGCCCCAGCATTTT.

This clonotype was recorded only once. The J gene is TRBJ2-5, the V gene TRBV7-2; D is unresolved. With 5 bases removed from V and 1 base from J, the gap between germline ends came to 14 bases. The germline V gene encodes CDR1 SGHTA and CDR2 FQGNSA. CDR3 length equals 15 residues. Here the CDR3 reads CASSRNMQPQETQYF. As DNA, the CDR3 is TGTGCCAGCAGCCGGAATATGCAGCCCCAAGAGACCCAGTACTTC.

This clonotype showed up just a few times. The chain couples TRBV5-1 to TRBJ1-2, with TRBD1 matching over 8 bases. Losses at the gene ends were 4 bases for V and 7 bases for J; bases not matched to a gene: 9. Germline values: CDR1 SGHRS, CDR2 YFSETQ. The CDR3 sequence is 14 residues long. In nucleotides, the CDR3 is TGCGCCAGCAGCCCCGGACAGGGCCCAACTGGCTACACCTTC. This codes for CASSPGQGPTGYTF.

The genes are TRBV5-8 and TRBJ2-7, with 7 positions matching TRBD2. The J segment lost 6 bases and the V segment lost 4 bases, leaving 10 bases of the junction unmatched. The CDR3 runs to 14 residues. The germline CDR1 and CDR2 sequences are SGHTS and YDEGEE. CDR3 sequence reads: CASSPRPGGSEQYF. DNA for the CDR3: TGTGCCAGCAGCCCCCGACCGGGGGGTTCCGAGCAGTACTTC.

The chain is built from TRBV7-9 and TRBJ1-1; TRBD1 might be the D (6 bases). Looked up from germline, CDR1 is SEHNR and CDR2 is FQNEAQ (reference sequence). The CDR3 is 12 residues long. Trimming took off 4 bases at V and 8 bases at J, with 11 bases between the two ends. CDR3 region: CASSWRTDEAFF. The DNA for the CDR3 is TGTGCCAGCAGCTGGAGGACAGACGAAGCTTTCTTT.

The rearrangement links TRBV20-1 to TRBJ2-4; TRBD2 matches at 10 bases. Trimming at V came to 6 bases and at J to 4 bases, leaving 6 bases not matched to a gene. Germline loops: CDR1 DFQATT, CDR2 SNEGSKA (reference sequence). The CDR3 totals 14 residues. The CDR3, as DNA: TGCAGTGCAAAAGCGGGGGGGCCGAAAAACATTCAGTACTTC. Its translation is CSAKAGGPKNIQYF.

This clonotype has just a few counts. The gene calls are TRBV7-2 and TRBJ2-1; 10 bases are shared with TRBD2. The CDR3 contains 16 residues. CDR1 and CDR2 (germline): SGHTA, FQGNSA. The V gene end was trimmed by 5 bases and the J gene end by 5 bases; junction bases not matched to a gene: 9. This CDR3 reads CASSPQAGGRDNEQFF. The CDR3 coding sequence is TGTGCCAGCAGCCCACAAGCGGGGGGGCGGGACAATGAGCAGTTCTTC.

There are many counts of this clonotype. This sequence joins TRBV15 and TRBJ2-2; 11 positions agree with TRBD2. The CDR3 loop spans 15 amino acids. Trimming at V came to 4 bases and at J to 5 bases, leaving 3 bases not matched to a gene. CDR1 and CDR2 (germline): LNHNV, YYDKDF (reference sequence). The CDR3 bases are TGTGCCACCAGCACACTAGCGGGGGTGACCGGGGAGCTGTTTTTT. It translates to CATSTLAGVTGELFF. Full variable domain (missing parts from reference TRBV15 and TRBJ2-2): DAMVIQNPRYQVTQFGKPVTLSCSQTLNHNVMYWYQQKSSQAPKLLFHYYDKDFNNEADTPDNFQSRRPNTSFCFLDIRSPGLGDTAMYLCATSTLAGVTGELFFGEGSRLTVL.

The chain is built from TRBV12-3 or TRBV12-4 and TRBJ1-4; no firm D call. The CDR3 covers 17 residues. The V end was cut by 3 bases, the J end by 1 base, with 15 bases between. The CDR3: CASSFRAGSGTNEKLFF. For the CDR3, the DNA is TGTGCCAGCAGTTTCCGGGCGGGGTCGGGAACTAATGAAAAACTGTTTTTT.

This clonotype was counted a few times. The chain is built from TRBV7-2 and TRBJ2-1, with a tentative D call TRBD2 (5 bases). CDR3 length equals 15 residues. Trimming removed 5 bases from V and 3 bases from J, with 14 bases in between. Germline CDR1 reads SGHTA; CDR2 reads FQGNSA. CDR3 sequence: CASSPRDPRYNEQFF. The CDR3, as DNA: TGTGCCAGCAGCCCCCGGGATCCCCGCTACAATGAGCAGTTCTTC.

This clonotype was recorded many times. This chain links TRBV20-1 with TRBJ2-5, with D perhaps TRBD2 (6 bases). CDR1 is DFQATT and CDR2 is SNEGSKA in the germline V gene (reference sequence). The CDR3 is 16 residues long. The CDR3 coding sequence is TGCAGCGCCTCGCCCGCAGGCGGGGAAAGTGGTGAGACCCAGTACTTC. Amino acids: CSASPAGGESGETQYF.

This clonotype was detected only a few times. The rearrangement links TRBV6-1 to TRBJ2-3, with 13 bases aligning to TRBD2. The CDR3 has 17 amino acids. CDR1 MNHNS and CDR2 SASEGT come from the germline V gene. V shed 5 bases and J 8 bases; nucleotides not matched to a gene: 13. The CDR3, as DNA: TGTGCCAGCAGTCCGGTGGGGACTAGCGGGGTTGCGGGTACGCAGTATTTT. It codes for CASSPVGTSGVAGTQYF.

This clonotype was seen a few times. Here the CDR3 reads CAAGYNEQFF. CDR3 nucleotide sequence: TGTGCCGCCGGGTACAATGAGCAGTTCTTC. The gene calls are TRBV10-3 and TRBJ2-1; D is unclear. Germline V CDR1 and CDR2: ENHRY, SYGVKD. V lost 11 bases to trimming and J lost 4 bases, with 6 bases between them. The CDR3 totals 10 residues.

This clonotype was observed many times. V is TRBV29-1 and J is TRBJ2-3, with D unresolved. CDR3 length: 13 amino acids. V lost 4 bases to trimming and J lost 6 bases, with 14 bases between them. Germline V gene data show CDR1 as SQVTM and CDR2 as ANQGSEA. The CDR3 DNA reads as TGCAGCGTTGCTCAGGAGATATTGGATACGCAGTATTTT. Protein: CSVAQEILDTQYF.

This clonotype has at least ten counts. The rearrangement joins TRBV29-1 to TRBJ2-7, with D possibly matching TRBD2 (8 bases). This CDR3 has 15 amino acids. Deletions cut 6 bases from V and 4 bases from J, with 22 bases between. Per germline, CDR1 SQVTM and CDR2 ANQGSEA. The CDR3 DNA reads TGCAGCGTGGACTCAGGGGGGAGCGGGGGTTACGAGCAGTACTTC. Translating it yields CSVDSGGSGGYEQYF.

The chain joins TRBV7-9 to TRBJ2-3, with 7 positions matching TRBD2. The CDR3 consists of 15 residues. V shed 3 bases, J shed 2 bases, and the junction held 5 bases outside the gene matches. Germline values: CDR1 SEHNR, CDR2 FQNEAQ (reference sequence). The CDR3 nucleotides read TGTGCCAGCAGCTTTCCCGGGACTAACACAGATACGCAGTATTTT. As protein: CASSFPGTNTDTQYF.